This paragraph reports one TCR beta chain. This clonotype was observed at least ten times. Its antigen is not yet known. Base qualities are not at hand, and no much larger clone is one base apart. The sample was run on an Illumina HiSeq 2000. TCR beta chain libraries were generated by multiplex PCR amplification. The amplified TCR beta chain products were analyzed by high-throughput sequencing. TCRdb reworked the public reads: Q25 trimming with fastp, MiXCR clone assembly, productive beta chains retained. CDR3 protein duplicates are merged, each entry listing the most common genes and DNA. This sample is represented by approximately 130,000 distinct CDR3 sequences; over 20% of them were singletons. The ten top clones hold over 2% of the sample. The record originates from a study of breast tumors, draining lymph nodes, adjacent tissues (dated by TCRdb to the mid-2010s). Describing the broader study: In breast cancer patients, the study compared the TCR beta repertoires of tumor, adjacent nontumor tissue and axillary lymph nodes. The study was designed to assess the relationships and possible T-cell exchange between tumor, surrounding tissue and draining lymph node repertoires in human breast cancer.

V gives up 4 bases and J gives up 5 bases, and the segment between their germline ends measures 17 bases. The CDR3 spans 15 residues, from the cysteine through the phenylalanine. The CDR3 DNA has 45 bases and is translated from base 1. The germline V gene supplies CDR1 SGHVS and CDR2 FQNEAQ. Study-wide findings and limitations: The data were considered consistent with most tumor T cells being derived from the lymph node and subsequently expanding within tumor tissue. Tumor and nontumor tissue repertoires were found to be significantly more similar in luminal-like than in basal-like breast cancer. Tumor T-cell repertoires showed less diversity than lymph node repertoires and more diversity than nontumor tissue repertoires, and tumor T-cell repertoires showed preferential V and J gene usage. The conclusion that tumor T cells originate in lymph nodes was framed as consistent with a hypothesis rather than directly demonstrated.

The axillary draining lymph nodes of breast cancer patients were the source of the lymph node samples. This TCR came from a female donor with breast cancer. Some clones in this sample may be carry-over from other donors' samples. The chain was built from TRBV7-8 and TRBJ2-5, with an unclear D gene assignment. Specimen: axillary lymph node tissue. The CDR3 protein sequence reads: CASSSRALGRETQYF. The DNA reads as follows: TGTGCCAGCAGCTCCCGGGCCCTTGGGCGGGAGACCCAGTACTTC.